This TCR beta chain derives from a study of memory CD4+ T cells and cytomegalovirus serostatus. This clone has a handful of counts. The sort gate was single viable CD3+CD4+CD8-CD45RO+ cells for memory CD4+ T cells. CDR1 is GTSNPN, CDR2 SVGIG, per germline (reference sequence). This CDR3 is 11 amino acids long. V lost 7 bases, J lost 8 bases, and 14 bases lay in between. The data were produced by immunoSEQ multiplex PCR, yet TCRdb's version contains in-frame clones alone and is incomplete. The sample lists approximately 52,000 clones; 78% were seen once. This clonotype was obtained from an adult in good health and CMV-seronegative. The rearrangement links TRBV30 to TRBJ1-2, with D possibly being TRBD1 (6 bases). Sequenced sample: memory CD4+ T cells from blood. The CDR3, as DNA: TGTGCCTCTGGGGGGCGTTCCGGCTACACCTTC. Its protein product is CASGGRSGYTF.